Sequencing of this TCR beta chain was carried out in a study of cytomegalovirus exposure and HLA in healthy donors. Study results and limitations: The tendency of first-cohort TCR clusters to co-occur in the roughly 120 validation repertoires was the finding of a later analysis. A list of 150 or so TCR beta chains associated with cytomegalovirus was given.

CDR3 size: 17 residues. The V segment lost 0 bases and the J segment 6 bases; nucleotides outside the gene matches: 11. Germline CDR1 reads LGHNA; CDR2 reads YSLEER. Assay: immunoSEQ multiplex PCR; the TCRdb copy retains only in-frame clones and omits some. Here the sample spans some 250,000 clones, around 90% being singletons. Concerning this clone: Its cognate antigen is unknown.

The sequenced sample was PBMCs. The chain carries TRBV4-3 and TRBJ1-2; TRBD1 matches 9 bases. This sequence originates from a woman under 30 in good health and CMV-seronegative. The DNA of the CDR3 is TGCGCCAGCAGCCAAGACGGTTACGGACAGGGGAGCCATGGCTACACCTTC. It specifies CASSQDGYGQGSHGYTF.